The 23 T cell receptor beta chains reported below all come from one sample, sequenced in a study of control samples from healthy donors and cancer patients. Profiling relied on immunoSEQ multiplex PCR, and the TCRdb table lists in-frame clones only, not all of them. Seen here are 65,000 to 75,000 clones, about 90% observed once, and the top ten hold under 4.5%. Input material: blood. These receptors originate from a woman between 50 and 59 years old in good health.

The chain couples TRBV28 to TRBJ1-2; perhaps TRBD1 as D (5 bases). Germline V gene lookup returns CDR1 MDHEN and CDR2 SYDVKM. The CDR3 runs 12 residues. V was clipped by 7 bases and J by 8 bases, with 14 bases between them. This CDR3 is CASNSGRGGYTF. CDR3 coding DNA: TGTGCCAGCAACTCGGGGCGTGGCGGCTACACCTTC.

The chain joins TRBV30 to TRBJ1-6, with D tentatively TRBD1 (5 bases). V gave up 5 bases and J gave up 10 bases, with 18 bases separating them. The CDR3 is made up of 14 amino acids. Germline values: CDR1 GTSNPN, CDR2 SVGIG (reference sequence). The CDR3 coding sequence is TGTGCCTGGGATTTGGGGGAGGGGTTATCACCCCTCCACTTT. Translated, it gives CAWDLGEGLSPLHF.

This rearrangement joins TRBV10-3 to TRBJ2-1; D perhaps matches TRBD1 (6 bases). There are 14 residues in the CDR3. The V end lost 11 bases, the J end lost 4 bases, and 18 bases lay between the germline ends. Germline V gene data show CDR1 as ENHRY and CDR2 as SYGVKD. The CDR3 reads CASRAGVNYNEQFF. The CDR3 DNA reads TGTGCCTCGCGGGCAGGGGTCAATTACAATGAGCAGTTCTTC.

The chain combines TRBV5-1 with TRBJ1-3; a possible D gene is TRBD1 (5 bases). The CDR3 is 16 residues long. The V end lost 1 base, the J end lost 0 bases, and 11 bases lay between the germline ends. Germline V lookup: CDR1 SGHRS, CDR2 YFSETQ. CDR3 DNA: TGCGCCAGCAGCTTGCGACAGATCAGCTCTGGAAACACCATATATTTT. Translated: CASSLRQISSGNTIYF.

The CDR3 sequence: CASSLLAGGNTGELFF. DNA for the CDR3: TGTGCCAGCAGCTTACTAGCGGGAGGGAACACCGGGGAGCTGTTTTTT. J is TRBJ2-2 and V is TRBV7-9; 11 nucleotides match TRBD2. J gave up 1 base and V 2 bases, and 0 bases lay outside the gene matches. The CDR3 covers 16 residues. Germline V gene data show CDR1 as SEHNR and CDR2 as FQNEAQ (reference sequence).

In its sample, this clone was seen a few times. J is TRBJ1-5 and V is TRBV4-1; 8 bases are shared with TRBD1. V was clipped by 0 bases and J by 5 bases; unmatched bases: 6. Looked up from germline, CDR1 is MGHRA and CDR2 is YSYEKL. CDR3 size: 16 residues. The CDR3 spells CASSQEAGTGYQPQHF. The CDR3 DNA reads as TGCGCCAGCAGCCAAGAGGCCGGGACAGGTTATCAGCCCCAGCATTTT.

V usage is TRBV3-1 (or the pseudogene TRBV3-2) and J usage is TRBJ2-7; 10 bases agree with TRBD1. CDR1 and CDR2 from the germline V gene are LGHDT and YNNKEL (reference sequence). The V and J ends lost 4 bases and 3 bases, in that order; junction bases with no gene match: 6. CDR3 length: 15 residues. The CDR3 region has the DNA TGTGCCAGCAGCCTACCGGGACAGGGGATCTACGAGCAGTACTTC. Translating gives CASSLPGQGIYEQYF.

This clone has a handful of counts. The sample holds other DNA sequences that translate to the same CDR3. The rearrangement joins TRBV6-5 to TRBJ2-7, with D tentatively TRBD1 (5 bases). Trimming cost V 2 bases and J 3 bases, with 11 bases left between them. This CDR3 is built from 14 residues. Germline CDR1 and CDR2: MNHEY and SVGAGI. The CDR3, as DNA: TGTGCCAGCAGTTACGGCACAGGTTTCTACGAGCAGTACTTC. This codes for CASSYGTGFYEQYF.

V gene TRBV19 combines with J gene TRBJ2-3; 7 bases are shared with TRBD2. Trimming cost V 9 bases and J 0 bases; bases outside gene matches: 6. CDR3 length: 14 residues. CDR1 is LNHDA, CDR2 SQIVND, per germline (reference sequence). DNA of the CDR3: TGTGCCAGCCGGGGACTAACTAGCACAGATACGCAGTATTTT. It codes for CASRGLTSTDTQYF. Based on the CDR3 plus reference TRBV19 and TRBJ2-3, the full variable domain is DGGITQSPKYLFRKEGQNVTLSCEQNLNHDAMYWYRQDPGQGLRLIYYSQIVNDFQKGDIAEGYSVSREKKESFPLTVTSAQKNPTAFYLCASRGLTSTDTQYFGPGTRLTVL.

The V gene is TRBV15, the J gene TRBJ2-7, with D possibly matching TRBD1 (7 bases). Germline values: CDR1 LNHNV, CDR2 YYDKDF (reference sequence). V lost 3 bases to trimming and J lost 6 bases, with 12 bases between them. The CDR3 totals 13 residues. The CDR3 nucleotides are TGTGCCACCAGCAGCCGACAGGGAGGCGAGCAGTACTTC. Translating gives CATSSRQGGEQYF. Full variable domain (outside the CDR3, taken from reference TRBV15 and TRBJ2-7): DAMVIQNPRYQVTQFGKPVTLSCSQTLNHNVMYWYQQKSSQAPKLLFHYYDKDFNNEADTPDNFQSRRPNTSFCFLDIRSPGLGDTAMYLCATSSRQGGEQYFGPGTRLTVT.

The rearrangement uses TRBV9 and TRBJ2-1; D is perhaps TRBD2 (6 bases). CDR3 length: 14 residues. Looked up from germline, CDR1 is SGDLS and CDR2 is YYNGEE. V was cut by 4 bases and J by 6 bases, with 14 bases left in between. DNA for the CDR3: TGTGCCAGCAGCACCTCCTCGGGGGTCAATGAGCAGTTCTTC. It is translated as CASSTSSGVNEQFF.

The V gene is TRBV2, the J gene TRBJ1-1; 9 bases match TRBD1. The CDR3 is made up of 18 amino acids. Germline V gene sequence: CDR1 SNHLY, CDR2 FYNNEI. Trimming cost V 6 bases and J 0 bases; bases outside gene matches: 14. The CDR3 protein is CASRGGPGQGNLNTEAFF. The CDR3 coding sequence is TGTGCCAGCAGGGGGGGCCCGGGACAGGGAAACTTGAACACTGAAGCTTTCTTT.

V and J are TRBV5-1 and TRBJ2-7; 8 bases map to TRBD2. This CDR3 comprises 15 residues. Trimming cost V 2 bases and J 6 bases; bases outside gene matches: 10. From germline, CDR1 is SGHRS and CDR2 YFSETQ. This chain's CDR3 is CASSLAGVEGSEQYF. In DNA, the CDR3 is TGCGCCAGCAGCTTAGCGGGAGTGGAGGGTTCCGAGCAGTACTTC.

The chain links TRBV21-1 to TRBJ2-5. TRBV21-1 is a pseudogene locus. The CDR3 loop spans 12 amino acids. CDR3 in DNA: TGTGCCAGCAGCAAAGACCTTGAGACCCAGTACTTC. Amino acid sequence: CASSKDLETQYF.

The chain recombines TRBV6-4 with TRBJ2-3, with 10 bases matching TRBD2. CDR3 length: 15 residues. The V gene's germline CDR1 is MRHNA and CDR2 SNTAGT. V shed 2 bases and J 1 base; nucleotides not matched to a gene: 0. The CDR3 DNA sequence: TGTGCCAGCAGTGACGGGACTAGCGGCACAGATACGCAGTATTTT. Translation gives CASSDGTSGTDTQYF.

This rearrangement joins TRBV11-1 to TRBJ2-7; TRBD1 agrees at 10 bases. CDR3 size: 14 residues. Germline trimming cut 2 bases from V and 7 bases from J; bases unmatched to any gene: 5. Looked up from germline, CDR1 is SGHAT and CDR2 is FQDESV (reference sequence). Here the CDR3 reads CASSLRQGAAEQYF. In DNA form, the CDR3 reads TGTGCCAGCAGCTTACGACAGGGGGCGGCTGAGCAGTACTTC.

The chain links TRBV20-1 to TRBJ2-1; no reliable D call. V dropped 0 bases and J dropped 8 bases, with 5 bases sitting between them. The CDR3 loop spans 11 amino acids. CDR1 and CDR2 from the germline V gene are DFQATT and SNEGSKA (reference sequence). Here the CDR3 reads CSAREPDEQFF. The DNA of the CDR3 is TGCAGTGCTAGAGAACCCGATGAGCAGTTCTTC.

CDR3 sequence reads: CASSSLYGALYGYTF. The CDR3 DNA follows: TGTGCCAGCAGCTCCCTATACGGGGCCCTCTATGGCTACACCTTC. The rearrangement joins TRBV11-2 to TRBJ1-2, with a tentative D call TRBD1 (5 bases). The germline V and J ends were trimmed by 4 bases and 4 bases, with 16 bases remaining between them. The CDR3 consists of 15 residues. Germline V CDR1 and CDR2: SGHAT, FQNNGV.

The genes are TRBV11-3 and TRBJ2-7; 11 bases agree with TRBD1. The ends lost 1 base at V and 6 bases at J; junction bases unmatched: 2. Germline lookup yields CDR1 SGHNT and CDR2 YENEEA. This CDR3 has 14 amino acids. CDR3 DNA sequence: TGTGCCAGCAGCTTAGGGGGACAGGGGGTCGAGCAGTACTTC. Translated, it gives CASSLGGQGVEQYF.

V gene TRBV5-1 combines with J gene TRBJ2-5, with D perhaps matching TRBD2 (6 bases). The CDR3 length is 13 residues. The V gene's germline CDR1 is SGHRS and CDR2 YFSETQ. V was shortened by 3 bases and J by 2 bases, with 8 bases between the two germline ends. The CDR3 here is CASSYSGQETQYF. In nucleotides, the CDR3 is TGCGCCAGCAGCTATAGCGGACAAGAGACCCAGTACTTC.

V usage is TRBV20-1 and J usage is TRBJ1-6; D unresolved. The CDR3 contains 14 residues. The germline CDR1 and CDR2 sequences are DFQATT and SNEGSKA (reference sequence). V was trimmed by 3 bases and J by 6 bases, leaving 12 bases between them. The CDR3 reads CSASELAFNSPLHF. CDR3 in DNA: TGCAGTGCTAGTGAATTAGCCTTTAATTCACCCCTCCACTTT.

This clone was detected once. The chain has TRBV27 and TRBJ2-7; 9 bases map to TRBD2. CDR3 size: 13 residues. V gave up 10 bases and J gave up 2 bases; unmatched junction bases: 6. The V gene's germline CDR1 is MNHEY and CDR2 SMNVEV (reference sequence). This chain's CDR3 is CATRWTSAYEQYF. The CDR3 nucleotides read TGTGCCACACGATGGACTAGCGCCTACGAGCAGTACTTC.

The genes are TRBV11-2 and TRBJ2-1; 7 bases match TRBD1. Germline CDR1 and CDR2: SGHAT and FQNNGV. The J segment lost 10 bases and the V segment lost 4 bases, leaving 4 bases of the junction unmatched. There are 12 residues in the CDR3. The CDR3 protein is CASSSGGPEQFF. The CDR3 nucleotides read TGTGCCAGCAGCTCAGGGGGACCCGAGCAGTTCTTC.